Listed below are T cell receptor beta chains from one sample, sequenced in a study of T cell repertoires in cytomegalovirus infection. TCRdb re-analysed the reads in MiXCR, keeping a single row per CDR3 protein. Of 250,000 or so distinct CDR3 sequences in the sample, over 15% are singletons; the top ten hold over 40%. What was sequenced was CD8+ T cells from PBMCs. These TCRs come from a human donor in good health (CMV status not recorded). Some clones in this sample may be carry-over from other donors' samples. Each CDR3 is given with its conserved first and last residue. D genes are given only for firm matches. Clone size is stated in some rows and not others, as once, few, many or a class when expanded.

d_call	v_call	clone_size	j_call	cdr3_nt	cdr3_aa
TRBD1	TRBV7-9	-	TRBJ2-5	TGTGCCAGCAGCCCACCCGGGACAGCTCGCATTGAGACCCAGTACTTC	CASSPPGTARIETQYF
TRBD2	TRBV9	-	TRBJ2-1	TGTGCCAGCAGCGTAGCGGAGCGGGAGACCTACAATGAGCAGTTCTTC	CASSVAERETYNEQFF
-	TRBV7-7	-	TRBJ2-1	TGTGCTAGCAGCTTGGAGACCTGCGATGAGCAGTTCTTC	CASSLETCDEQFF
-	TRBV28	-	TRBJ1-1	TGTGCCAGCAGTTTCGCCCAACTTACCCCAGGCACTGAAGCTTTCTTT	CASSFAQLTPGTEAFF
-	TRBV7-6	many	TRBJ1-5	TGTGCCAGCAGCGAGGGGCCGAGGGATCAGCCCCAGCATTTT	CASSEGPRDQPQHF
-	TRBV20-1	-	TRBJ2-5	TGCAGTGCTCAAACCCCAATTCGATGGGAGACCCAGTACTTC	CSAQTPIRWETQYF
TRBD2	TRBV7-3	few	TRBJ2-7	TGTGCCAGCAGCATTAGCGGGGGGGCTTTCGACGAGCAGTACTTC	CASSISGGAFDEQYF
-	TRBV5-4	few	TRBJ2-1	TGTGCCAGCAGCTTGGTTCAGGGTGGTTATGAGCAGTTCTTC	CASSLVQGGYEQFF
-	TRBV9	once	TRBJ2-1	TGTGCCAGCAGCGTAGGGGGGGCAGCGAGAAATGAGCAGTTCTTC	CASSVGGAARNEQFF
TRBD1	TRBV7-8	many	TRBJ2-1	TGTGCCAGCAGCGCCACCGGGACAGGGGGCTACAATGAGCAGTTCTTC	CASSATGTGGYNEQFF
-	TRBV13	-	TRBJ2-1	TGTGCCAGCAGCTTAGCCATTCGGGGCCCCGAGCAGTTCTTC	CASSLAIRGPEQFF
-	TRBV11-2	many	TRBJ2-1	TGTGCCAGCAGCTTAGTACGGTTCTCGGAGGGCAATGAGCAGTTCTTC	CASSLVRFSEGNEQFF
-	TRBV5-1	few	TRBJ1-3	TGCGCCAGCAGCATGTCACAGGGAGGTGGAAACACCATATATTTT	CASSMSQGGGNTIYF
TRBD1	TRBV3-1	-	TRBJ2-7	TGTGCCAGCAGCCAAGAAGGAGGGACAGGGTATTCTGAGCAGTACTTC	CASSQEGGTGYSEQYF
TRBD1	TRBV7-2	many	TRBJ2-7	TGTGCCAGCAGCTTAAGGACAGGAGACTACGAGCAGTACTTC	CASSLRTGDYEQYF
-	TRBV4-3	many	TRBJ1-1	TGCGCCAGCAGCCAAAAACGGGGGAACCCGAACACTGAAGCTTTCTTT	CASSQKRGNPNTEAFF
-	TRBV4-1	-	TRBJ2-3	TGCGCCAGCAGCCAAGCTGCAGTTTTGGGCACAGATACGCAGTATTTT	CASSQAAVLGTDTQYF
-	TRBV28	many	TRBJ2-7	TGTGCCAGCAGTTTAGCCGTCTACGAGCAGTACTTC	CASSLAVYEQYF
-	TRBV28	many	TRBJ1-1	TGTGCCAGCAGGACGAGTCTGGGGGTGAAAATGAACACTGAAGCTTTCTTT	CASRTSLGVKMNTEAFF
-	TRBV7-8	many	TRBJ2-3	TGTGCCAGCAGCTTCGTCGTCGACTCCTCCCTCGATACGCAGTATTTT	CASSFVVDSSLDTQYF
-	TRBV29-1	-	TRBJ1-2	TGCAGCGTTCCAGGGGATCTCGTCTATGGCTACACCTTC	CSVPGDLVYGYTF
TRBD2	TRBV7-9	many	TRBJ2-5	TGTGCCAGCAGCGACTTACTAGCGGGGGGCCACCAAGAGACCCAGTACTTC	CASSDLLAGGHQETQYF
TRBD1	TRBV20-1	-	TRBJ2-7	TGCAGTGCTAGCCAGGGGGCTTACGAGCAGTACTTC	CSASQGAYEQYF
-	TRBV2	-	TRBJ2-7	TGTGCCAGCACTCTAGAGGGGCCGACATACGAGCAGTACTTC	CASTLEGPTYEQYF
-	TRBV28	-	TRBJ2-3	TGTGCCAGCAGTTCCAGGGAGTCGGATACGCAGTATTTT	CASSSRESDTQYF
-	TRBV7-8	many	TRBJ1-2	TGTGCCAGCAGCCCGACAGTCGGGGGGAACTATGGCTACACCTTC	CASSPTVGGNYGYTF
-	TRBV3-1	few	TRBJ2-1	TGTGCCAGCAGCCAAGATTTCGACGACTACAATGAGCAGTTCTTC	CASSQDFDDYNEQFF